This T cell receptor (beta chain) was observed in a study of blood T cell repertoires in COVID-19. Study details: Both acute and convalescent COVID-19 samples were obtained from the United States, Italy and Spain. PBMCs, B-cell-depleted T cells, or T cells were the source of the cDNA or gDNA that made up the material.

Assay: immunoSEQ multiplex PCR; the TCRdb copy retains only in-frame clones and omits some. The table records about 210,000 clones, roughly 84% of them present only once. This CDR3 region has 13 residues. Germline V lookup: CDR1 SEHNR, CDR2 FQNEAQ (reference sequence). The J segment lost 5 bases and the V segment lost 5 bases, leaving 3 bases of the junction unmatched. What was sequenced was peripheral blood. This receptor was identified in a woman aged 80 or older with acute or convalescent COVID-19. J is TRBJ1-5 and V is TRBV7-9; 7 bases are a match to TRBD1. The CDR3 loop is CASSKTGDQPQHF. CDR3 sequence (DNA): TGTGCCAGCAGCAAAACAGGGGATCAGCCCCAGCATTTT.